This T cell receptor beta chain was profiled in a study of immune reconstitution after stem cell transplant in scleroderma (dated 2017 in TCRdb). Compared with the rest of its sample, this clonotype is medium-sized (0.01 to 0.1%). What antigen it recognizes has not been identified. Base qualities were left out, and no much larger clone turns up one base away. Preparation of the library involved RT-PCR. Sequencing was carried out with an Illumina MiSeq. TCRdb cleaned the public reads at Q25 with fastp, built clones with MiXCR and kept in-frame beta chains. Duplicate CDR3 protein sequences are folded into a single record with the most common DNA and genes. Recorded for this sample are about 3,900 distinct CDR3 sequences; under 7.5% of them occurred a single time. The ten largest clones capture approximately 15% of the sample. Relative to germline, V is 4 bases shorter and J is 7 bases shorter, with 18 bases between their ends. The CDR3 runs 15 amino acids, cysteine and phenylalanine included. The only DNA kept is the CDR3, 45 bases in frame from the first base. Reading the germline V gene gives CDR1 SGHRS and CDR2 YFSETQ.

This sample was gathered before or after autologous hematopoietic stem cell transplantation (not recorded which). The chain is made from TRBV5-1 and TRBJ2-1; the D gene remains uncertain. The TCR was taken from a female donor with systemic sclerosis. Donor details come from another sample of the same person, matched by shared clones. CDR3 reads: CASSVSGPPENEQFF. The sequenced DNA is TGCGCCAGCAGCGTCTCCGGGCCCCCGGAAAATGAGCAGTTCTTC.